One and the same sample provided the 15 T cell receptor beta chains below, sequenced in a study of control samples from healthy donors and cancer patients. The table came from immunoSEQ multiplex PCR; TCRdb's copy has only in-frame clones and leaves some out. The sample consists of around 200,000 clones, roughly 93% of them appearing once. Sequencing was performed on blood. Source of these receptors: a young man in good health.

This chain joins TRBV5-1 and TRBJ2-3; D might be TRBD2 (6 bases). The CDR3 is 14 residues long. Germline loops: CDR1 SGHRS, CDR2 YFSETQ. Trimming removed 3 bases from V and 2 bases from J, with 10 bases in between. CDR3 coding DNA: TGCGCCAGCAGCTCGGGACTGTACACAGATACGCAGTATTTT. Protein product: CASSSGLYTDTQYF.

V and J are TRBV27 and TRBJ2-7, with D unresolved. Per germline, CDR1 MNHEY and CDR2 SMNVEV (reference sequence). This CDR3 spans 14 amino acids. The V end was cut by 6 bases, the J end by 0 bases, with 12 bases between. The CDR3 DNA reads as TGTGCCAGCAGCCACGGCCCAGGCTCCTACGAGCAGTACTTC. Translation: CASSHGPGSYEQYF.

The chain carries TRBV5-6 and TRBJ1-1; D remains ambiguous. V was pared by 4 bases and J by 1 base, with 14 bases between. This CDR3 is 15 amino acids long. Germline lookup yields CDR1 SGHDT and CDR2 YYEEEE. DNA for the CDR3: TGTGCCAGCAGCCCCGCCCCGGAACCGAACACTGAAGCTTTCTTT. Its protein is CASSPAPEPNTEAFF.

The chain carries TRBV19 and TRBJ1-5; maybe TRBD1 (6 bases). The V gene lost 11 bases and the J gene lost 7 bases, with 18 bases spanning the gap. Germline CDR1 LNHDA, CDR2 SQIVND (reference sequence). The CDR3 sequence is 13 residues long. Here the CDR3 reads CACGGGEWQPQHF. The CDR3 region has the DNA TGTGCCTGCGGGGGGGGCGAATGGCAGCCCCAGCATTTT.

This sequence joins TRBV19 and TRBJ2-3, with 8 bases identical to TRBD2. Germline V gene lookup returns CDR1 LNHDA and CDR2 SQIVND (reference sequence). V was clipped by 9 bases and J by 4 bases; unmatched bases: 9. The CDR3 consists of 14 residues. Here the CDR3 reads CASTIGGGPDTQYF. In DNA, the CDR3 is TGTGCCAGCACCATTGGCGGGGGGCCAGATACGCAGTATTTT. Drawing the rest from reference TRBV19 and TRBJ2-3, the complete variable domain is DGGITQSPKYLFRKEGQNVTLSCEQNLNHDAMYWYRQDPGQGLRLIYYSQIVNDFQKGDIAEGYSVSREKKESFPLTVTSAQKNPTAFYLCASTIGGGPDTQYFGPGTRLTVL.

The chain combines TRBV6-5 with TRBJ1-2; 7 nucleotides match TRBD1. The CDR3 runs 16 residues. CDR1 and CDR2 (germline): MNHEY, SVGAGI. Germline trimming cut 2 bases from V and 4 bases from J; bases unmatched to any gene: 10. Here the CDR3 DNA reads TGTGCCAGCAGTTACACTTGGACAGGACCCTCCTATGGCTACACCTTC. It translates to CASSYTWTGPSYGYTF.

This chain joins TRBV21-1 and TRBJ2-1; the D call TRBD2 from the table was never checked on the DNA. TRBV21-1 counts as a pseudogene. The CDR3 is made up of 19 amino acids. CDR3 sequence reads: CASSKTSFFGEELYNEQFF. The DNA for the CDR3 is TGTGCCAGCAGCAAAACTTCTTTTTTCGGGGAGGAGCTCTACAATGAGCAGTTCTTC.

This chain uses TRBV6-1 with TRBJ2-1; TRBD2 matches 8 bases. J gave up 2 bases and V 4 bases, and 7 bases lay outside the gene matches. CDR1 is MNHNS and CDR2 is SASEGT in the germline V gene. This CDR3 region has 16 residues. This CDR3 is CASSAGLAITYNEQFF. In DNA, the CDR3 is TGTGCCAGCAGTGCCGGACTAGCCATCACCTACAATGAGCAGTTCTTC.

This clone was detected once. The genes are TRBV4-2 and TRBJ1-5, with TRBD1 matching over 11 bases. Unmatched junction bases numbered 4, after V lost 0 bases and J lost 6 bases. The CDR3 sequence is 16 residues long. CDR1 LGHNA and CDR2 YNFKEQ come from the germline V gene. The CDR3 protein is CASSQDGQGAGQPQHF. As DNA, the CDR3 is TGTGCCAGCAGCCAAGATGGACAGGGGGCCGGTCAGCCCCAGCATTTT.

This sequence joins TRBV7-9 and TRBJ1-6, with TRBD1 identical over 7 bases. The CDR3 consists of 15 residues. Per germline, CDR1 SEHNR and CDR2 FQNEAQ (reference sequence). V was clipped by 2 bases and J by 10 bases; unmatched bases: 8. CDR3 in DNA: TGTGCCAGCAGCTTATATGAGGGGGCCGGCTCACCCCTCCACTTT. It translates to CASSLYEGAGSPLHF.

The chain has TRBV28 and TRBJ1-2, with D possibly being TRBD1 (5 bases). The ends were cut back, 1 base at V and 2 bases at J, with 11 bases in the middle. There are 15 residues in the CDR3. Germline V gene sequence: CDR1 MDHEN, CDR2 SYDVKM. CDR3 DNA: TGTGCCAGCAGTTTATTCCGCGGGGGAAACTATGGCTACACCTTC. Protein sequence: CASSLFRGGNYGYTF.

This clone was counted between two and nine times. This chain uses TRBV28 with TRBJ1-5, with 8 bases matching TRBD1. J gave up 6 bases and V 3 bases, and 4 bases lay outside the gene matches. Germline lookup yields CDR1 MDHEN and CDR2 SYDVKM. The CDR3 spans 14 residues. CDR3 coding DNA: TGTGCCAGCAGTTTTCAGGGGGCAACTCAGCCCCAGCATTTT. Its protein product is CASSFQGATQPQHF.

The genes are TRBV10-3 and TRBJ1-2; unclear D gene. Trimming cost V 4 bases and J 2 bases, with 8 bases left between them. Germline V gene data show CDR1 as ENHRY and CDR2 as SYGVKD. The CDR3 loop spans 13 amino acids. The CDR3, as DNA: TGTGCCATCAGTGCAAGGCCAAACTATGGCTACACCTTC. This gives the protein CAISARPNYGYTF.

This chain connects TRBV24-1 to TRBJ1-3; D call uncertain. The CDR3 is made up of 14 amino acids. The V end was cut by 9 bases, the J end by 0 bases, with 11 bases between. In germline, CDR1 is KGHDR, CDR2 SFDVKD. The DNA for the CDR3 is TGTGCCACCCCGGACGTTAGCTCTGGAAACACCATATATTTT. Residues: CATPDVSSGNTIYF.

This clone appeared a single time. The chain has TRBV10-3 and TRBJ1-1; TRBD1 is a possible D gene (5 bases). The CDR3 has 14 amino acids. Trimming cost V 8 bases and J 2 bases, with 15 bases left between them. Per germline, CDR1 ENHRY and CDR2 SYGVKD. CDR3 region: CAIAGPGANTEAFF. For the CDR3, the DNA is TGTGCCATCGCCGGACCCGGGGCCAACACTGAAGCTTTCTTT.